One and the same sample provided the 31 T cell receptor beta chains below, sequenced in a study of CD8 T cells in ankylosing spondylitis. From the 5' RACE reads, TCRdb called clonotypes with MiXCR, one entry per CDR3 protein. Among 200,000 to 250,000 distinct CDR3 sequences, around 6.6% were seen once, and the ten largest hold over 12%. Which antigens these TCRs recognize remains unknown. Study findings and constraints: Characteristic of ankylosing spondylitis blood, it appeared, was a TCR beta motif comprising eight highly homologous variants.

Sequenced: blood, either unsorted or a sorted T cell fraction (not recorded which). The receptors were gathered from a male donor with ankylosing spondylitis.

This clonotype was observed a few times. The genes are TRBV20-1 and TRBJ2-1; the D is unclear. The germline V and J ends were trimmed by 2 bases and 7 bases, with 6 bases remaining between them. The V gene's germline CDR1 is DFQATT and CDR2 SNEGSKA (reference sequence). This CDR3 region has 11 residues. CDR3 nucleotide sequence: TGCAGTGCTAGACCTAGAAATGAGCAGTTCTTC. Translation: CSARPRNEQFF.

This clonotype was observed a handful of times. The chain has TRBV6-5 and TRBJ2-7; 8 bases agree with TRBD2. Germline V gives CDR1 MNHEY, CDR2 SVGAGI. V shed 0 bases and J 1 base; nucleotides not matched to a gene: 5. The length of the CDR3 is 16 residues. CDR3 sequence (DNA): TGTGCCAGCAGTTACTCGCGAGCGGGGGCTTCCTACGAGCAGTACTTC. It translates to CASSYSRAGASYEQYF.

In this sample, this clonotype turned up many times. The J gene is TRBJ2-5, the V gene TRBV13; a weak D match, TRBD2 (5 bases). V was shortened by 1 base and J by 8 bases, with 11 bases between the two germline ends. The CDR3 spans 13 residues. Germline CDR1 reads PRHDT; CDR2 reads FYEKMQ (reference sequence). The CDR3 DNA follows: TGTGCCAGCAGCTTAGAAAGAACGGGAACCCAGTACTTC. It codes for CASSLERTGTQYF.

In this sample, this clonotype turned up a few times. V usage is TRBV2 and J usage is TRBJ2-7; 8 nucleotides match TRBD2. The CDR3 totals 15 residues. J was trimmed by 3 bases and V by 2 bases; bases with no gene match: 6. Germline CDR1 SNHLY, CDR2 FYNNEI. The CDR3 is CASSELTSGFYEQYF. In DNA form, the CDR3 reads TGTGCCAGCAGTGAATTAACTAGCGGCTTCTACGAGCAGTACTTC.

The sample holds many counts of this clonotype. The J gene is TRBJ2-7, the V gene TRBV9; 7 nucleotides line up with TRBD1. This CDR3 comprises 15 residues. V was pared by 0 bases and J by 0 bases, with 3 bases of the junction left unmatched. The germline gives CDR1 SGDLS, CDR2 YYNGEE. CDR3 sequence reads: CASSVEAGGSYEQYF. CDR3 coding DNA: TGTGCCAGCAGCGTAGAAGCAGGGGGCTCCTACGAGCAGTACTTC. The full variable domain, rest sourced from reference TRBV9 and TRBJ2-7, is DSGVTQTPKHLITATGQRVTLRCSPRSGDLSVYWYQQSLDQGLQFLIQYYNGEERAKGNILERFSAQQFPDLHSELNLSSLELGDSALYFCASSVEAGGSYEQYFGPGTRLTVT.

This clonotype occurred a few times. This chain uses TRBV29-1 with TRBJ1-1, with unresolved D. The CDR3 extends over 13 amino acids. Germline assignment: CDR1 SQVTM and CDR2 ANQGSEA. Trimming stripped 4 bases from V and 3 bases from J, with 12 bases between. CDR3 residues: CSVAEAMYTEAFF. DNA for the CDR3: TGCAGCGTTGCCGAGGCTATGTACACTGAAGCTTTCTTT.

The rearrangement uses TRBV7-9 and TRBJ2-7; TRBD1 agrees at 7 bases. J was trimmed by 4 bases and V by 6 bases; bases with no gene match: 6. Germline V CDR1 and CDR2: SEHNR, FQNEAQ (reference sequence). The CDR3 runs 13 residues. CDR3: CASRSGTEYEQYF. The CDR3 DNA sequence: TGTGCCAGCAGGTCCGGGACAGAATACGAGCAGTACTTC.

There are many counts of this clonotype. The V call is TRBV7-8, the J call TRBJ1-2; D remains unclear. The CDR3 totals 14 residues. The ends were cut back, 3 bases at V and 5 bases at J, with 13 bases in the middle. Germline V gene lookup returns CDR1 SGHVS and CDR2 FQNEAQ. In DNA form, the CDR3 reads TGTGCCAGCAGCTTGACGGGCCGGGGATATGGCTACACCTTC. Residues: CASSLTGRGYGYTF. Combining the CDR3 with reference TRBV7-8 and TRBJ1-2 gives the whole variable domain GAGVSQSPRYKVAKRGQDVALRCDPISGHVSLFWYQQALGQGPEFLTYFQNEAQLDKSGLPSDRFFAERPEGSVSTLKIQRTQQEDSAVYLCASSLTGRGYGYTFGSGTRLTVV.

This clonotype has at least ten counts. The J gene is TRBJ1-1, the V gene TRBV4-2, with TRBD1 identical over 7 bases. The CDR3 spans 14 residues. V was pared by 4 bases and J by 1 base, with 3 bases of the junction left unmatched. Germline loops: CDR1 LGHNA, CDR2 YNFKEQ. CDR3 loop: CASSLDRANTEAFF. The CDR3 DNA sequence: TGTGCCAGCAGCCTTGACAGGGCGAACACTGAAGCTTTCTTT.

This clonotype has at least ten counts. This chain links TRBV28 with TRBJ2-3, with D possibly called TRBD1 or TRBD2 (5 bases each). Germline-derived CDR1 and CDR2 are MDHEN and SYDVKM. V was cut by 10 bases and J by 4 bases, with 18 bases left in between. CDR3 length equals 14 residues. DNA of the CDR3: TGTGCCACCAGAGGGGACGGACAACCAGATACGCAGTATTTT. Protein sequence: CATRGDGQPDTQYF.

This sequence joins TRBV12-3 or TRBV12-4 and TRBJ2-1, with 7 nucleotides matching TRBD1. The CDR3 length is 16 residues. J lost 2 bases, V lost 5 bases, and 9 bases had no gene match. Here the CDR3 reads CASSEQIGTAYNEQFF. In nucleotides, the CDR3 is TGTGCCAGCAGTGAGCAAATTGGGACAGCCTACAATGAGCAGTTCTTC.

There are many counts of this clonotype. V and J are TRBV7-9 and TRBJ2-1; D is perhaps TRBD2 (5 bases). V lost 0 bases and J lost 14, with 17 bases in between. Germline V gives CDR1 SEHNR, CDR2 FQNEAQ (reference sequence). This CDR3 is 14 amino acids long. CDR3 in DNA: TGTGCCAGCAGCTTAGCTGAGGGCTTCATCCAGGAGTTCTTC. Translation: CASSLAEGFIQEFF.

This clonotype was counted at least ten times. The V and J genes are TRBV4-3 and TRBJ2-2, with D hard to call. Germline V gene data show CDR1 as LGHNA and CDR2 as YSLEER. Trimming shortened V by 0 bases and J by 3 bases, and 5 bases separated the two germline ends. There are 14 residues in the CDR3. DNA of the CDR3: TGCGCCAGCAGCCAAGATCCCGACACCGGGGAGCTGTTTTTT. This translates into CASSQDPDTGELFF.

This clonotype was recorded at least ten times. This chain uses TRBV7-9 with TRBJ2-1; D is uncertain. This CDR3 is built from 14 residues. The V end was cut by 6 bases, the J end by 5 bases, with 14 bases between. Germline V gene sequence: CDR1 SEHNR, CDR2 FQNEAQ (reference sequence). CDR3 protein: CASSQTTSDNEQFF. The DNA of the CDR3 is TGTGCCAGCAGTCAAACTACCAGCGACAATGAGCAGTTCTTC.

This clonotype was seen many times. The chain carries TRBV20-1 and TRBJ1-1, with D possibly being TRBD1 (6 bases). Germline V gene data show CDR1 as DFQATT and CDR2 as SNEGSKA (reference sequence). The CDR3 loop spans 17 amino acids. V was clipped by 2 bases and J by 0 bases, with 19 bases between them. Here the CDR3 reads CSARPPWTAFMNTEAFF. The CDR3 DNA sequence: TGCAGTGCTAGACCACCTTGGACAGCTTTTATGAACACTGAAGCTTTCTTT.

This clonotype was recorded a few times. The chain joins TRBV6-2 or TRBV6-3 to TRBJ1-2; 7 bases align to TRBD1. CDR1 and CDR2 from the germline V gene are MNHEY and SVGEGT. The V gene end was trimmed by 0 bases and the J gene end by 7 bases; junction bases not matched to a gene: 5. The CDR3 is 14 amino acids. The CDR3 sequence: CASSYSAGGSGYTF. CDR3 DNA sequence: TGTGCCAGCAGTTACTCGGCAGGGGGAAGTGGCTACACCTTC.

This clonotype has at least ten counts. The J gene is TRBJ2-5, the V gene TRBV7-9, with 10 nucleotides matching TRBD2. The CDR3 sequence is 15 residues long. The germline CDR1 and CDR2 sequences are SEHNR and FQNEAQ (reference sequence). V shed 6 bases and J 1 base; nucleotides not matched to a gene: 5. CDR3 loop: CASRRLAGTQETQYF. CDR3 DNA sequence: TGTGCCAGCAGACGACTAGCGGGTACCCAAGAGACCCAGTACTTC. Variable domain in full (rest from reference TRBV7-9 and TRBJ2-5): DTGVSQNPRHKITKRGQNVTFRCDPISEHNRLYWYRQTLGQGPEFLTYFQNEAQLEKSRLLSDRFSAERPKGSFSTLEIQRTEQGDSAMYLCASRRLAGTQETQYFGPGTRLLVL.

V and J are TRBV12-1 and TRBJ2-2; TRBD2, as called in the table, went unchecked against the DNA. TRBV12-1 is a pseudogene. There are 15 residues in the CDR3. The CDR3 sequence: CASSPAGRDTGELFF. The DNA for the CDR3 is TGCGCCAGCAGCCCTGCCGGGAGGGACACCGGGGAGCTGTTTTTT.

On this clonotype: The junction departs from the called germline gene at one end, perhaps through a read error. V usage is TRBV5-4 and J usage is TRBJ1-5; D gene uncertain. There are 12 residues in the CDR3. Germline V lookup: CDR1 SGHNT, CDR2 YYREEE (reference sequence). DNA for the CDR3: TGTGCCATCAGCTTGGGCTTGGGGCCCCAGCATTTT. Amino acids: CAISLGLGPQHF. The complete variable domain, with remaining parts taken from reference TRBV5-4 and TRBJ1-5, reads ETGVTQSPTHLIKTRGQQVTLRCSSQSGHNTVSWYQQALGQGPQFIFQYYREEENGRGNFPPRFSGLQFPNYSSELNVNALELDDSALYLCAISLGLGPQHFGDGTRLSIL.

There are many counts of this clonotype. The chain joins TRBV6-2 or TRBV6-3 to TRBJ2-1, with D perhaps matching TRBD2 (6 bases). Trimming took off 2 bases at V and 2 bases at J, with 16 bases between the two ends. Germline CDR1 and CDR2: MNHEY and SVGEGT. The CDR3 length is 17 residues. The CDR3 nucleotides read TGTGCCAGCAGTTACCCGGTGGAGGGTCCCCCCTACAATGAGCAGTTCTTC. This gives the protein CASSYPVEGPPYNEQFF.

In its sample, this clonotype was seen many times. This sequence joins TRBV27 and TRBJ1-5; TRBD1 matches at 8 bases. V lost 5 bases, J lost 3 bases, and 6 bases stayed unmatched. Germline lookup yields CDR1 MNHEY and CDR2 SMNVEV (reference sequence). The CDR3 covers 15 residues. DNA for the CDR3: TGTGCCAGCAGTCCCCAGACAGGGGCCAATCAGCCCCAGCATTTT. It encodes CASSPQTGANQPQHF.

This clonotype appeared many times. The genes are TRBV14 and TRBJ2-1; TRBD1 is a possible D gene (6 bases). Germline-derived CDR1 and CDR2 are SGHDN and FVKESK. V lost 0 bases and J lost 12, with 12 bases in between. The length of the CDR3 is 13 residues. CDR3 region: CASSQDQGSGQFF. CDR3 in DNA: TGTGCCAGCAGCCAAGATCAGGGGTCGGGGCAGTTCTTC.

This clonotype was found many times. The rearrangement uses TRBV5-1 and TRBJ1-2; 10 nucleotides agree with TRBD1. After removal of 0 bases from V and 0 bases from J, the junction contained 5 bases not matched to a gene. CDR3 length equals 17 residues. The germline V gene has CDR1 SGHRS and CDR2 YFSETQ. The CDR3 DNA reads as TGCGCCAGCAGCTTGGAGACAGGGGGCTCAGCTAACTATGGCTACACCTTC. Amino acids: CASSLETGGSANYGYTF.

This clonotype was counted a few times. In DNA, the CDR3 is TGCGCCAGCAGCTCCCGGGGGTACACTGAAGCTTTCTTT. Its protein product is CASSSRGYTEAFF. This sequence joins TRBV5-1 and TRBJ1-1; a weak D match, TRBD1 (5 bases). This CDR3 contains 13 residues. Germline loops: CDR1 SGHRS, CDR2 YFSETQ. Trimming pared 3 bases from V and 3 bases from J, leaving 9 bases between.

This clonotype has a count of ten or more. The chain carries TRBV7-9 and TRBJ1-2; D gene ambiguous. CDR3 length: 17 residues. The V gene lost 4 bases and the J gene lost 5 bases, with 23 bases spanning the gap. Germline CDR1 SEHNR, CDR2 FQNEAQ (reference sequence). DNA for the CDR3: TGTGCCAGCAGCTCCCTTAGGTTAAAATCTCACCCGTATGGCTACACCTTC. Residues: CASSSLRLKSHPYGYTF. Combining the CDR3 with reference TRBV7-9 and TRBJ1-2 gives the whole variable domain DTGVSQNPRHKITKRGQNVTFRCDPISEHNRLYWYRQTLGQGPEFLTYFQNEAQLEKSRLLSDRFSAERPKGSFSTLEIQRTEQGDSAMYLCASSSLRLKSHPYGYTFGSGTRLTVV.

This clonotype has a count of ten or more. V and J are TRBV20-1 and TRBJ2-1, with TRBD2 matching over 9 bases. This CDR3 is 15 amino acids long. Germline lookup yields CDR1 DFQATT and CDR2 SNEGSKA (reference sequence). The V segment lost 0 bases and the J segment 6 bases; nucleotides outside the gene matches: 6. The CDR3 DNA sequence: TGCAGTGCTAGAGATTTGCGGGAGGGCTTCAATGAGCAGTTCTTC. It specifies CSARDLREGFNEQFF.

This clonotype was recorded many times. V is TRBV7-6 and J is TRBJ1-2; D not resolved. V was trimmed by 2 bases and J by 4 bases, leaving 17 bases between them. Germline CDR1 and CDR2: SGHVS and FNYEAQ. This CDR3 has 16 amino acids. The CDR3 loop reads CASSLKVNSLGYGYTF. In DNA, the CDR3 is TGTGCCAGCAGCTTAAAAGTTAACAGCTTGGGCTATGGCTACACCTTC.

In its sample, this clonotype was seen many times. V and J are TRBV7-9 and TRBJ2-5; D gene ambiguous. CDR1 is SEHNR and CDR2 is FQNEAQ in the germline V gene (reference sequence). This CDR3 has 14 residues. V dropped 5 bases and J dropped 2 bases, with 12 bases sitting between them. CDR3 in DNA: TGTGCCAGCAGCATCCCGGGCCTACAAGAGACCCAGTACTTC. Translating gives CASSIPGLQETQYF.

In its sample, this clonotype was seen many times. The CDR3 spells CASSSTVDSDEQYF. The CDR3 DNA is TGTGCCAGCAGTTCTACGGTGGATAGCGACGAGCAGTACTTC. The J gene is TRBJ2-7, the V gene TRBV28; TRBD2 is a possible D gene (5 bases). Trimming shortened V by 4 bases and J by 5 bases, and 15 bases separated the two germline ends. This CDR3 spans 14 amino acids. CDR1 and CDR2 (germline): MDHEN, SYDVKM.

This clonotype was counted many times. The junction and the germline gene differ at one end; a read error may be behind it. The chain carries TRBV6-1 and TRBJ2-5; TRBD2 is a possible D gene (5 bases). Germline-derived CDR1 and CDR2 are MNHNS and SASEGT. This CDR3 is built from 13 residues. CDR3 loop: CASRSRAPPDWNF. The CDR3 region has the DNA TGTGCCAGCAGGAGCAGAGCTCCTCCGGACTGGAACTTC.

This clonotype has ten or more counts. The chain uses TRBV27 and TRBJ1-2, with TRBD1 matching 7 bases. The CDR3 is 16 amino acids. Losses at the gene ends were 5 bases for V and 1 base for J; bases not matched to a gene: 10. Looked up from germline, CDR1 is MNHEY and CDR2 is SMNVEV (reference sequence). The DNA for the CDR3 is TGTGCCAGCAGTCACATACAGGGGCGAATTAACTATGGCTACACCTTC. Protein product: CASSHIQGRINYGYTF.